This T cell receptor beta chain was documented in a study of T-cell memory formation after mild COVID-19 (dated by TCRdb to about 2021). Regarding the complete study: Most TCR sequence clusters were specific to one of the two donors. In two donors, T-cell clones that expanded and contracted after mild COVID-19 were tracked by sequencing TCRalpha and TCRbeta repertoires over time. The cohort comprised two young, previously healthy adult volunteers, one female and one male.

Remarks on this clonotype: This receptor's antigen is unknown. No qualities accompany the bases; no much larger clone lies one base away.

CDR1 and CDR2, looked up from the germline V gene, are KGHDR and SFDVKD. The CDR3 runs 13 amino acids, cysteine and phenylalanine included. CDR3 DNA only is kept here, 39 bases in frame from base 1. V is pared back by 5 bases and J by 7 bases, with 13 bases lying between the germline termini. Broad study findings and their caveats: The study covered only two mild cases, and larger cohorts including severe cases with pre-infection samples were considered necessary. Contracting CD4+ clones turned up mainly in the CM and EM memory subsets, whereas EMRA was where CD8+ clones were enriched. Some responding clones were found in pre-infection memory, which suggests that pre-existing cross-reactive memory T cells took part in the SARS-CoV-2 response. SARS-CoV-2 specificity was not confirmed for the second-wave clones peaking on day 37. Clones contracting from day 15 to 85 had balanced CD4/CD8 phenotypes, while a second wave expanding from day 15 to 37 was biased towards CD4+.

Sequencer: Illumina NovaSeq 6000. TCRalpha and TCRbeta cDNA libraries were built by 5'RACE with constant-segment primers, adding sample barcodes and unique molecular identifiers. Trizol reagent was used to extract RNA from every sample. Library amplification was performed in two PCR steps, and a second sample barcode and Illumina TruSeq adapters were introduced in the second step. The libraries were sequenced on an Illumina NovaSeq using 2 x 150 bp paired-end reads. The authors' analysis ran thus. Demultiplexing of reads and collapsing into UMI-guided consensus sequences were performed with migec v1.2.7. Using mixcr v2.1.11, the UMI consensuses were aligned to TRA and TRB V and J templates and assembled into clonotypes. Expanded or contracted clonotypes were those called significant by both edgeR and NoisET, with noise models trained on biological replicates. edgeR calls used a false discovery rate-adjusted p below 0.01 and a log2 fold-change threshold of 1. As an exploratory analysis of dynamics, max-normalized trajectories of the 1000 most abundant clonotypes were examined with PCA combined with hierarchical clustering. Separately sequenced CD4+ and CD8+ repertoires were used to assign a CD4 or CD8 phenotype to each responding clone. The public sequencing data were trimmed at Q25 with fastp and processed into clonotypes with MiXCR by TCRdb, which kept only in-frame beta chains. Each CDR3 protein gets just one entry, which takes the most common genes and DNA from the rows behind it. The V and J calls and clone size come from TCRdb's table, not from the authors' own analysis. Recorded for this sample are around 340,000 distinct CDR3 sequences; 10% to 15% of them occurred a single time. Roughly 23% of the sample lies in the top ten.

Ficoll-Paque density gradient centrifugation was the method used to isolate PBMCs. The TCR originated in a man between 18 and 29 years old who had mild COVID-19 (a few samples of this study predate the infection). The sample titles of this study are shuffled in the database, so cell type and time point are left out; the donor was told from shared clones. The sequence is built from TRBV24-1 and TRBJ1-2, with no D gene named confidently. The sample taken for sequencing was PBMCs or a T cell subset sorted from them (not recorded which). Read as DNA, the sequence is TGTGCCACCAGTGCAACGTCTTCGGGTGGCTACACCTTC. Translated, this gives CATSATSSGGYTF.